This T cell receptor beta chain was obtained from a study of T cell responses to AZD1222 COVID-19 vaccine. General study points: Nearly half of unique spike-specific TCRs reportedly avoided B.1.351 and B.1.1.7 mutated regions. Vaccine-related CD4 TCRs covered spike, predominating at 160-218 and 743-854.

Note on this clone: Its antigen remains unknown.

CDR1 and CDR2 from the germline V gene are MGHDK and SYGVNS. With 10 bases clipped from V and 7 bases from J, the junction kept 8 bases outside the gene matches. The CDR3 loop spans 14 amino acids. Assay used: immunoSEQ multiplex PCR; TCRdb lists only in-frame clones, some missing. Among tens of thousands of clones listed, approximately 88% were seen once. The sequencing here drew on peripheral blood, taken 28 days after the second AZD1222 dose. The receptor was derived from an adult who received the AZD1222 COVID-19 vaccine. This sequence joins TRBV25-1 and TRBJ1-6; 9 nucleotides agree with TRBD1. The CDR3 sequence: CATRGQGNNSPLHF. CDR3 bases: TGTGCCACCAGGGGACAGGGTAACAATTCACCCCTCCACTTT.